Sequencing of this TCR beta chain was carried out in a study of T cells in Graves' hyperthyroidism and ophthalmopathy. Among ophthalmopathy patients, the Clinical Activity Score reached at least 3, the NOSPECS grade reached at least 4, and duration remained under 3 months. PBMCs were obtained from roughly 10 ml fresh peripheral blood. Regarding the study as a whole: Researchers report that a 13 V-J model separated ophthalmopathy from stable hyperthyroidism.

This clonotype was seen repeatedly, ten times or more. Its antigen is unknown. Amplification of TCR beta CDR3 regions was performed using RNA transcripts as template. Primed by the HTBI set, a first-round RT-PCR was run on the TCR CDR3. TCRdb passed the multiplex PCR reads through MiXCR, listing each CDR3 protein once. The profile shows almost 500,000 distinct CDR3 sequences, less than 25% of them singletons. The sample comprised blood. This TCR derives from a woman in her sixties or seventies with Graves' ophthalmopathy.

The CDR3 region is CASIQARLVGTQYF. CDR3 nucleotide sequence: TGTGCCAGCATACAGGCCCGACTAGTCGGTACGCAGTATTTT. The chain joins TRBV2 to TRBJ2-3, with TRBD2 as a possible D gene (6 bases). Trimming cost V 7 bases and J 8 bases, with 19 bases left between them. The CDR3 has 14 amino acids. The germline gives CDR1 SNHLY, CDR2 FYNNEI.